This is a list of T cell receptor beta chains from one sample in a study of cytomegalovirus exposure and HLA in healthy donors. Generated by immunoSEQ multiplex PCR, the TCRdb table keeps only in-frame clones and is missing some. The sample holds around 150,000 clones; around three quarters are singletons and the top ten take 7.1%. The sequenced material came from PBMCs. Receptor source: a man aged 35-49 years in good health and CMV-seropositive. CDR3s leave out the opening cysteine and the closing phenylalanine or tryptophan. The order of the fields is V gene, J gene, CDR3 protein.

TRBV11-1	TRBJ1-2	ASSPGTGGAYDYGYT
TRBV7-2	TRBJ2-5	ASSQGQGDQY
TRBV6-1	TRBJ2-3	ASSVGGGPSDTQY
TRBV10-3	TRBJ1-2	AILTELDGYT
TRBV25-1	-	ASSELWGEQY
TRBV2	TRBJ2-2	ASRDETGVGTGELF
TRBV30	TRBJ1-2	AWSDRGIALPFYGYT
TRBV12-5	TRBJ1-5	ASGLQQGYNNQPQH
TRBV4-2	TRBJ1-1	ASRDPAGMTEAF
TRBV6-6	TRBJ1-2	ASSYRGTGGDGYT
TRBV6-5	TRBJ1-6	ASRPGTAHNSPLH
TRBV21-1	TRBJ2-3	ASSMIRSGGQGDTQY
TRBV5-1	TRBJ2-5	ASSSEQGGQETQY
TRBV6-1	TRBJ2-7	ASSEMGYEQC
TRBV7-2	TRBJ2-5	ASSFTSPSGGVVTQY
TRBV7-8	TRBJ2-7	ASSLRMDRGLQAYEQY
TRBV6-4	TRBJ2-3	ASSESRGDTQY
TRBV18	-	ASSRGTGGRDEQY
TRBV5-4	TRBJ2-7	ASSLQGGKEQY
TRBV10-3	TRBJ2-5	AISPGGGQETQY
TRBV19	TRBJ2-2	ASIRGLNAGELF
TRBV5-1	TRBJ2-1	ASSPGTSGYNEQF
TRBV2	TRBJ2-6	ANGQGSSGANVLT
TRBV7-2	TRBJ1-4	ASSNRNRGEKLF
TRBV7-2	TRBJ1-1	ASSFAGSTEAF
TRBV5-6	TRBJ2-7	ASSLAAGNSYEQY
TRBV5-4	TRBJ2-3	ASSWRGPPGDTQY
TRBV5-6	TRBJ2-2	ASSRRGAGELF
TRBV2	TRBJ2-7	ASSTGAGEQY
TRBV6-5	TRBJ2-3	ASSTNRKGTQY
TRBV14	TRBJ1-1	ASSRNIGDTEAF
TRBV5-4	TRBJ2-5	ASSRGLAGLQETQY